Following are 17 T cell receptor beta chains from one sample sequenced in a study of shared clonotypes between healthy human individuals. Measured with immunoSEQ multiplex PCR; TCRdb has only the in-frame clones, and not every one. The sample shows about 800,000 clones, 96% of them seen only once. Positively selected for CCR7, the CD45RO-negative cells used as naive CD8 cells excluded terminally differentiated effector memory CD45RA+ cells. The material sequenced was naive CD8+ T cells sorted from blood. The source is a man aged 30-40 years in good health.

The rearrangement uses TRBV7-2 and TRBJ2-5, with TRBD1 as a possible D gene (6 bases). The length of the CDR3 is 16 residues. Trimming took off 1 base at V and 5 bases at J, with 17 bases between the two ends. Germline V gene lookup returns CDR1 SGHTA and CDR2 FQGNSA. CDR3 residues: CASSLGYYIQGETQYF. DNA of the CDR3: TGTGCCAGCAGCTTAGGATATTACATTCAGGGGGAGACCCAGTACTTC.

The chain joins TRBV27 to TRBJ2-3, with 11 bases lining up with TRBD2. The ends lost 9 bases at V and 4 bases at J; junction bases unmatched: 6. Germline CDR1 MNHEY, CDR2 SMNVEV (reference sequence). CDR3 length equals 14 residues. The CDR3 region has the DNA TGTGCCAGTAAACTAGCGGGAGCCCCAGATACGCAGTATTTT. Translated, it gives CASKLAGAPDTQYF.

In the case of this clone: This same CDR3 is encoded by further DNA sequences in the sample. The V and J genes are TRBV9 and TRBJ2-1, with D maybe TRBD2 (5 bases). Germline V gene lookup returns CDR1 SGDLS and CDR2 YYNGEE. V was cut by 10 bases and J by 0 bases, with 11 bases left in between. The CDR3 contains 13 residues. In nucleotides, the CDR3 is TGTGCCTCTGGTGGGAGCTCCTACAATGAGCAGTTCTTC. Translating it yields CASGGSSYNEQFF.

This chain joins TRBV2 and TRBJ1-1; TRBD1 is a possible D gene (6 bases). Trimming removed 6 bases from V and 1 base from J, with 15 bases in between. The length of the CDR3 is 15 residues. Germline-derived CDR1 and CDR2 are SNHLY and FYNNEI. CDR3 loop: CASRPRTEPNTEAFF. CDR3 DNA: TGTGCCAGCAGACCGAGGACAGAACCGAACACTGAAGCTTTCTTT.

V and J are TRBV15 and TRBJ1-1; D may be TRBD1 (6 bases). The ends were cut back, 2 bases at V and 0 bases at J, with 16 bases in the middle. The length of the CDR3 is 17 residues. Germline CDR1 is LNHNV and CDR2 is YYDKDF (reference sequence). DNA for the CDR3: TGTGCCACCAGCAGACTCGGGACACCTTCCTTGAACACTGAAGCTTTCTTT. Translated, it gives CATSRLGTPSLNTEAFF.

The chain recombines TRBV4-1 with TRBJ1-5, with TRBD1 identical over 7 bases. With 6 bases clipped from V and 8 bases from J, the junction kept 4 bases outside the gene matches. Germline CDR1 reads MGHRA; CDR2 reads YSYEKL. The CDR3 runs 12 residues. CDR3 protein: CASSRGQEPQHF. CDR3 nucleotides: TGCGCCAGCAGTAGGGGGCAGGAGCCCCAGCATTTT.

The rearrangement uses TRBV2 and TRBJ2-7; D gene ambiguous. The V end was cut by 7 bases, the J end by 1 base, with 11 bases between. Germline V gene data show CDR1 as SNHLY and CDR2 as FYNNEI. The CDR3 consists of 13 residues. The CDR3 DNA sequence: TGTGCCAGCATCGGACGGACGTCCTACGAGCAGTACTTC. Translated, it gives CASIGRTSYEQYF.

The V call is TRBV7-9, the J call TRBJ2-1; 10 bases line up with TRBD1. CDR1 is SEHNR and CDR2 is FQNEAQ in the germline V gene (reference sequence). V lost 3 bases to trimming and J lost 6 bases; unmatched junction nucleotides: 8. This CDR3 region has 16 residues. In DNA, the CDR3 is TGTGCCAGCAGCTTTACCACGGGACAGGGGCGCAATGAGCAGTTCTTC. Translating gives CASSFTTGQGRNEQFF. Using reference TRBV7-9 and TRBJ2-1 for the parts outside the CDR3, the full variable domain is DTGVSQNPRHKITKRGQNVTFRCDPISEHNRLYWYRQTLGQGPEFLTYFQNEAQLEKSRLLSDRFSAERPKGSFSTLEIQRTEQGDSAMYLCASSFTTGQGRNEQFFGPGTRLTVL.

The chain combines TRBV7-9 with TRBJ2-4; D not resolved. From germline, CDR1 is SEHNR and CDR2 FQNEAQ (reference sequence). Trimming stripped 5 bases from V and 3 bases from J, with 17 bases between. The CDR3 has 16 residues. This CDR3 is CASSPVDDGIKNIQYF. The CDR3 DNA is TGTGCCAGCAGCCCCGTGGACGACGGCATCAAAAACATTCAGTACTTC.

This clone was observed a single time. The CDR3 bases are TGTGCCAGCAGCGGAGGACTCTTGCAAGAGACCCAGTACTTC. This encodes CASSGGLLQETQYF. The chain combines TRBV9 with TRBJ2-5; possibly TRBD2 for D (5 bases). Looked up from germline, CDR1 is SGDLS and CDR2 is YYNGEE. The CDR3 runs to 14 residues. Deletions cut 3 bases from V and 2 bases from J, with 11 bases between.

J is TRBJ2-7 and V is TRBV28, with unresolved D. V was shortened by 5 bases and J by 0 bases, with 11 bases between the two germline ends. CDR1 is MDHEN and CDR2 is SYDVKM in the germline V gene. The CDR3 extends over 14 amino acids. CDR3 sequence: CASSLWASSYEQYF. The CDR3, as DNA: TGTGCCAGCAGTCTCTGGGCGAGCTCCTACGAGCAGTACTTC.

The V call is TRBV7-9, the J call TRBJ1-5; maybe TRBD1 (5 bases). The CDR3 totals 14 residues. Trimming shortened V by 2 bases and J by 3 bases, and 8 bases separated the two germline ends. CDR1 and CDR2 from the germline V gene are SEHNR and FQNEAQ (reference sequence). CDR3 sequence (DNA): TGTGCCAGCAGCTTACCAGGGATCAATCAGCCCCAGCATTTT. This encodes CASSLPGINQPQHF.

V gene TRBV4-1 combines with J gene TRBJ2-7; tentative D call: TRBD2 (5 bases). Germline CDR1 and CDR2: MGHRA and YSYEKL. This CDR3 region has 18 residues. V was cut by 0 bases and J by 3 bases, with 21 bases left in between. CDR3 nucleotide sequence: TGCGCCAGCAGCCAAGATCGGGCCCCGTCGGACTCCTACTACGAGCAGTACTTC. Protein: CASSQDRAPSDSYYEQYF.

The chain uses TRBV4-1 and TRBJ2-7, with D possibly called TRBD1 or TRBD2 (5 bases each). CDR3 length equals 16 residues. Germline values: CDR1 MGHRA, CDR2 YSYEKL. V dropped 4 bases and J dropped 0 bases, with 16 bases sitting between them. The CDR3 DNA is TGCGCCAGCAGCCCCCTGGGGACCACCAGCTCCTACGAGCAGTACTTC. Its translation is CASSPLGTTSSYEQYF.

The chain's CDR3 is CASCPAGGSTDTQYF. DNA for the CDR3: TGTGCCAGCTGCCCCGCAGGCGGGAGCACAGATACGCAGTATTTT. This chain joins TRBV6-5 and TRBJ2-3; D is possibly TRBD2 (5 bases). The V end lost 8 bases, the J end lost 0 bases, and 15 bases lay between the germline ends. The CDR3 is 15 residues long. Germline V CDR1 and CDR2: MNHEY, SVGAGI.

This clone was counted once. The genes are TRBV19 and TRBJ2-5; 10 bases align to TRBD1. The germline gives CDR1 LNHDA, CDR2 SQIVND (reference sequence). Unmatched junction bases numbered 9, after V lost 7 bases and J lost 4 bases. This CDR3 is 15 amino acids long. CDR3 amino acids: CASTMGTGAGETQYF. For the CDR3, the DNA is TGTGCCAGTACCATGGGGACAGGGGCCGGAGAGACCCAGTACTTC.

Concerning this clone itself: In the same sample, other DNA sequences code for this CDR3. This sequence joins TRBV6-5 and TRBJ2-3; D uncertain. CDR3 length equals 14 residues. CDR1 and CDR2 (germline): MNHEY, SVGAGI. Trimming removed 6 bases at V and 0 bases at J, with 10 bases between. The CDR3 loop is CASSSDSSTDTQYF. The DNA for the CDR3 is TGTGCCAGCAGCTCAGATTCTAGCACAGATACGCAGTATTTT.